Below, 3 T cell receptor beta chains from the same sample are listed, as sequenced in a study of blood T cell repertoires in COVID-19. Profiling relied on immunoSEQ multiplex PCR, and the TCRdb table lists in-frame clones only, not all of them. The sample holds about 140,000 clones, approximately 90% seen once. The sequencing sample was made of peripheral blood. The origin of the receptors is a human donor in a cohort sampled during active COVID-19.

This clone is medium-sized (0.01 to 0.1%). The genes are TRBV7-8 and TRBJ1-5; 10 bases match TRBD1. This CDR3 spans 15 amino acids. From germline, CDR1 is SGHVS and CDR2 FQNEAQ. V shed 2 bases, J shed 6 bases, and the junction held 4 bases outside the gene matches. The CDR3 spells CASSLWDRGGQPQHF. The DNA for the CDR3 is TGTGCCAGCAGCTTATGGGACAGGGGAGGTCAGCCCCAGCATTTT.

The V gene is TRBV10-3, the J gene TRBJ2-1, with 7 bases aligning to TRBD1. The CDR3 length is 18 residues. The ends lost 2 bases at V and 3 bases at J; junction bases unmatched: 13. Germline loops: CDR1 ENHRY, CDR2 SYGVKD. The CDR3 sequence: CAISEPTRGGADYNEQFF. The CDR3 DNA reads TGTGCCATCAGTGAGCCGACGCGAGGGGGCGCAGACTACAATGAGCAGTTCTTC.

The chain carries TRBV24-1 and TRBJ2-7, with TRBD1 identical over 9 bases. V was clipped by 12 bases and J by 0 bases; unmatched bases: 14. Germline assignment: CDR1 KGHDR and CDR2 SFDVKD. The CDR3 totals 16 residues. CDR3 protein: CAPPRDRVPSSYEQYF. The CDR3 DNA is TGTGCCCCCCCCCGGGACAGGGTCCCCTCCTCCTACGAGCAGTACTTC.